Listed here are 8 T cell receptor beta chains from one sample, sequenced in a study of cytotoxic CD8 clonotypes in ibrutinib-treated CLL. TCRdb's table, derived via immunoSEQ multiplex PCR, lists solely in-frame clones and lacks some. The sample consists of approximately 190,000 clones, around 70% of them appearing once. The sample was PBMCs, taken after 12 months of ibrutinib treatment. These receptors all stem from a human donor with chronic lymphocytic leukemia.

The genes are TRBV6-4 and TRBJ2-7, with D possibly being TRBD2 (6 bases). This CDR3 region has 14 residues. The germline gives CDR1 MRHNA, CDR2 SNTAGT. V was trimmed by 4 bases and J by 6 bases, leaving 16 bases between them. This chain's CDR3 is CASSVNRGTGEQYF. CDR3 DNA sequence: TGTGCCAGCAGTGTGAACCGGGGGACGGGCGAGCAGTACTTC.

The V gene is TRBV28, the J gene TRBJ2-7; 10 bases align to TRBD1. CDR1 and CDR2 (germline): MDHEN, SYDVKM. J gave up 4 bases and V 7 bases, and 7 bases lay outside the gene matches. The CDR3 spans 14 residues. The CDR3 DNA sequence: TGTGCCAGCACCAGCGGACAGGGGGTATACGAGCAGTACTTC. Amino acid sequence: CASTSGQGVYEQYF.

V is TRBV28 and J is TRBJ1-4; 9 bases agree with TRBD1. The CDR3 contains 15 residues. CDR1 and CDR2 from the germline V gene are MDHEN and SYDVKM. V was pared by 3 bases and J by 6 bases, with 5 bases of the junction left unmatched. The CDR3 bases are TGTGCCAGCAGTTTCGTGGGACAGGGATATGAAAAACTGTTTTTT. Its protein is CASSFVGQGYEKLFF. The full variable domain, its missing parts supplied by reference TRBV28 and TRBJ1-4, is DVKVTQSSRYLVKRTGEKVFLECVQDMDHENMFWYRQDPGLGLRLIYFSYDVKMKEKGDIPEGYSVSREKKERFSLILESASTNQTSMYLCASSFVGQGYEKLFFGSGTQLSVL.

The chain recombines TRBV5-6 with TRBJ2-3; a weak D match, TRBD1 (6 bases). Germline V lookup: CDR1 SGHDT, CDR2 YYEEEE. The ends were cut back, 2 bases at V and 3 bases at J, with 7 bases in the middle. This CDR3 comprises 13 residues. The CDR3 loop reads CASSLTGTDTQYF. The CDR3 nucleotides read TGTGCCAGCAGCTTAACAGGGACAGATACGCAGTATTTT.

The chain has TRBV19 and TRBJ1-2; TRBD1 matches at 7 bases. The CDR3 length is 13 residues. CDR1 is LNHDA and CDR2 is SQIVND in the germline V gene (reference sequence). The V gene end was trimmed by 4 bases and the J gene end by 4 bases; junction bases not matched to a gene: 3. CDR3 sequence reads: CASSNPGGYGYTF. DNA for the CDR3: TGTGCCAGTAGTAACCCAGGGGGCTATGGCTACACCTTC.

The V and J genes are TRBV11-3 and TRBJ1-1; tentative D call: TRBD1 (6 bases). The germline CDR1 and CDR2 sequences are SGHNT and YENEEA. This CDR3 has 11 residues. The V end was cut by 6 bases, the J end by 8 bases, with 10 bases between. The CDR3 reads CASRGAREAFF. The CDR3 DNA reads TGTGCCAGCAGGGGGGCCCGAGAAGCTTTCTTT.

The chain links TRBV5-6 to TRBJ2-5; TRBD1 or TRBD2 may be the D gene (5 bases each). Germline CDR1 and CDR2: SGHDT and YYEEEE. Deletions cut 4 bases from V and 5 bases from J, with 18 bases between. The CDR3 spans 15 residues. The CDR3 DNA follows: TGTGCCAGCAGCGCCACCCAGGGCGGGTCGGAGACCCAGTACTTC. The encoded protein is CASSATQGGSETQYF. Full variable domain (outside the CDR3, taken from reference TRBV5-6 and TRBJ2-5): DAGVTQSPTHLIKTRGQQVTLRCSPKSGHDTVSWYQQALGQGPQFIFQYYEEEERQRGNFPDRFSGHQFPNYSSELNVNALLLGDSALYLCASSATQGGSETQYFGPGTRLLVL.

The J gene is TRBJ2-1, the V gene TRBV21-1; the DNA was not compared with TRBD2, the D call given in the table. TRBV21-1 is flagged as a pseudogene. This CDR3 is built from 15 residues. Here the CDR3 DNA reads TGTGCCAGCAGACTACCTACTGAGGTCTACAATGAGCAGTTCTTC. It yields the protein CASRLPTEVYNEQFF.